These 2 T cell receptor beta chains originate from one sample sequenced in a study of shared T cell receptors in the human thymus. The protocol was immunoSEQ multiplex PCR, while the TCRdb copy is restricted to in-frame clones and leaves out a portion. The table shows roughly 560,000 clones, with approximately 80% occurring only once. Another study also made use of these data, one on human thymus T cells.

Sequencing was performed on thymocytes. The origin of the receptors is a boy in the first two years of life with a congenital heart defect.

The V call is TRBV14, the J call TRBJ2-7; TRBD2 agrees at 15 bases. This CDR3 is built from 16 residues. Germline-derived CDR1 and CDR2 are SGHDN and FVKESK. V lost 1 base to trimming and J lost 4 bases; unmatched junction nucleotides: 2. CDR3 sequence (DNA): TGTGCCAGCAGCCAAGGCGGGACTAGCGGGAGGTACGAGCAGTACTTC. Its translation is CASSQGGTSGRYEQYF.

This clone was detected a few times. The gene calls are TRBV7-9 and TRBJ2-7; 7 bases agree with TRBD2. The germline CDR1 and CDR2 sequences are SEHNR and FQNEAQ (reference sequence). This CDR3 has 14 amino acids. Losses at the gene ends were 4 bases for V and 2 bases for J; bases not matched to a gene: 5. CDR3 in DNA: TGTGCCAGCAGCTCCAGGGCGGGAGCCTACGAGCAGTACTTC. Translated, it gives CASSSRAGAYEQYF. Using reference TRBV7-9 and TRBJ2-7 for the parts outside the CDR3, the full variable domain is DTGVSQNPRHKITKRGQNVTFRCDPISEHNRLYWYRQTLGQGPEFLTYFQNEAQLEKSRLLSDRFSAERPKGSFSTLEIQRTEQGDSAMYLCASSSRAGAYEQYFGPGTRLTVT.